This T cell receptor beta chain was recovered during a study of T cells in Graves' hyperthyroidism and ophthalmopathy. Overall study results and limits: Ophthalmopathy cases were set apart from stable hyperthyroidism by a 13 V-J model.

A few counts support this clonotype. The antigen is unknown. Researchers took RNA transcripts and amplified the TCR beta CDR3 regions from them. With the HTBI primer set, the TCR CDR3 went through a first round of RT-PCR. One entry per CDR3 protein, called by TCRdb with MiXCR from the multiplex PCR reads. The sample yields 200,000 to 250,000 distinct CDR3 sequences, approximately 17% seen once. CDR3 length: 15 residues. Per the germline V gene, CDR1 is LGHNA and CDR2 is YSLEER. V was trimmed by 4 bases and J by 4 bases, leaving 14 bases between them. The sample was blood. V and J are TRBV4-3 and TRBJ2-1; tentatively, D is TRBD2 (6 bases). This receptor was taken from a man in his forties or fifties with Graves' hyperthyroidism. The CDR3 sequence is CASSPGRWEYNEQFF. CDR3 sequence (DNA): TGCGCCAGCAGCCCGGGGAGGTGGGAATACAATGAGCAGTTCTTC.